One sample yielded the 3 T cell receptor beta chains listed below, sequenced in a study of T-cell reconstitution after alpha-beta-depleted transplantation in children. Using unique molecular identifiers, the investigators prepared the TCRbeta library. TCRdb reanalysed the PCR reads using MiXCR and keeps one entry per CDR3 protein. The data hold some 600,000 distinct CDR3 sequences, with over 10% observed a single time. Material: PBMCs, mostly from graft donor cells, obtained 360 days after TCRalphabeta/CD19-depleted stem cell transplant. Receptor source: a male patient younger than 18 who had a stem cell transplant for acute myeloid leukemia, so the T cells may come from the graft donor.

The sample holds many counts of this clonotype. This CDR3 reads CSASRDRELSPLHF. The DNA of the CDR3 is TGCAGTGCTTCACGGGACAGGGAGCTTTCACCCCTCCACTTT. The genes are TRBV20-1 and TRBJ1-6; TRBD1 matches 9 bases. Trimming cost V 5 bases and J 9 bases; bases outside gene matches: 8. The CDR3 has 14 residues. Germline values: CDR1 DFQATT, CDR2 SNEGSKA (reference sequence).

In its sample, this clonotype was seen many times. This chain links TRBV29-1 with TRBJ2-4; the D gene is possibly TRBD1 (5 bases). This CDR3 region has 14 residues. Per the germline V gene, CDR1 is SQVTM and CDR2 is ANQGSEA. V lost 7 bases to trimming and J lost 2 bases, with 15 bases between them. CDR3 sequence: CSALRSGTKNIQYF. CDR3 in DNA: TGCAGCGCCCTGAGGTCAGGGACCAAAAACATTCAGTACTTC.

This clonotype has a count of ten or more. This chain connects TRBV9 to TRBJ2-1, with D perhaps matching TRBD2 (5 bases). The CDR3 length is 16 residues. Germline V lookup: CDR1 SGDLS, CDR2 YYNGEE. The V and J ends lost 3 bases and 2 bases respectively, with 15 bases between them. CDR3 amino acids: CASSAYRDLTYNEQFF. CDR3 bases: TGTGCCAGCAGCGCCTACCGGGATCTGACCTACAATGAGCAGTTCTTC.